This is a list of T cell receptor beta chains from one sample in a study of cytomegalovirus exposure and HLA in healthy donors. TCRdb's copy holds only in-frame clones and misses some; the assay was immunoSEQ multiplex PCR. Of 100,000 to 120,000 clones in the sample, 65% to 85% were seen once. Sequencing was performed on PBMCs. These receptors were collected from a woman aged 25 to 39 in good health and CMV-seropositive. The CDR3 runs from the conserved cysteine through the conserved F or W. D genes are given only for firm matches. Some rows have no size entry. The others give once, few or many, or a class for an expanded clone.

>.|TRBV5-5|few|TRBJ1-3
TGTGCCAGCAGCTTGTATCCGGACAGCTCTGGAAACACCATATATTTT
CASSLYPDSSGNTIYF
>.|TRBV7-3|.|TRBJ2-3
TGTGCCAGCAGCTATCTAGCCGACACAGATACGCAGTATTTT
CASSYLADTDTQYF
>.|TRBV10-2|.|TRBJ1-2
TGCGCCAGCAGTGAGCAACGAGCCACCTATGGCTACACCTTC
CASSEQRATYGYTF
>TRBD1|TRBV27|.|TRBJ2-7
TGTGCCAGCAGGGACAGGGGCTACGAGCAGTACTTC
CASRDRGYEQYF
>TRBD1|TRBV7-2|few|TRBJ1-2
TGTGCCAGCCCAGATCTGGGACAGGGGTCTTATGGCTACACCTTC
CASPDLGQGSYGYTF
>.|TRBV10-3|.|TRBJ1-5
TGTGCCATCAGTGATGGCGGAAATCAGCCCCAGCATTTT
CAISDGGNQPQHF
>TRBD1|TRBV14|.|TRBJ1-2
TGTGCCAGCAGCCCCTACCGCCAGGGGGGCTATGGCTACACCTTC
CASSPYRQGGYGYTF
>TRBD2|TRBV5-1|few|TRBJ2-5
TGCGCCAGCAGCTCCGGGACTAGCGGGGTCCAAGAGACCCAGTACTTC
CASSSGTSGVQETQYF
>.|TRBV10-2|.|TRBJ1-2
TGCGCCAGCAGTGAAAAACTCTCCTATGGCTACACCTTC
CASSEKLSYGYTF
>.|TRBV10-3|.|TRBJ2-7
TGTGCCATCAGTGAAAGCGAACGACCCCAGTACTTC
CAISESERPQYF
>.|TRBV7-3|.|TRBJ2-1
TGTGCCAGCAGCTTGGAGCTCGGCGGTTACAATGAGCAGTTCTTC
CASSLELGGYNEQFF
>.|TRBV5-1|.|TRBJ1-1
TGCGCCAGCAGCTTGGGTGGAGGGGCCACTGAAGCTTTCTTT
CASSLGGGATEAFF
>.|TRBV9|.|TRBJ2-5
TGTGCCAGCAGCGTAGCCACTACCCAGGGAGAGACCCAGTACTTC
CASSVATTQGETQYF
>.|TRBV10-3|.|TRBJ2-4
TGTGCCATCAGTGAATCGAAAGAGATTTCCAAAAACATTCAGTACTTC
CAISESKEISKNIQYF
>.|TRBV29-1|.|TRBJ1-4
TGCAGCGTGAAAGTGGGGAGGAATAATGAAAAACTGTTTTTT
CSVKVGRNNEKLFF
>TRBD2|TRBV30|few|TRBJ2-3
TGTGCCTGGGAGCGGGGGGGCTTGGATACGCAGTATTTT
CAWERGGLDTQYF
>TRBD2|TRBV7-2|.|TRBJ2-4
TGTGCCAGCAGCTCCGCTCCTAGCGGGAGGTCTACCAAAAACATTCAGTACTTC
CASSSAPSGRSTKNIQYF
>.|TRBV7-2|.|TRBJ1-1
TGTGCCAGCAGCTTAGTCTTGGATGGCAGGAAGAACACTGAAGCTTTCTTT
CASSLVLDGRKNTEAFF
>.|TRBV7-9|once|TRBJ2-2
TGTTCCAGCAGCCAAGGGGCCTACACCGGGGAGCTGTTTTTT
CSSSQGAYTGELFF
>TRBD1|TRBV18|.|TRBJ1-3
TGTGCCAGCTCACGAGAGGGACAGACTTCGGGAAACACCATATATTTT
CASSREGQTSGNTIYF
>.|TRBV6-5|few|TRBJ2-1
TGTGCCAGCAGCCGAACCCAAGCCCTCCCCAATGAGCAGTTCTTC
CASSRTQALPNEQFF
>.|TRBV18|.|TRBJ1-1
TGTGCCAGCTCACTCCAGACATCTGAAGCTTTCTTT
CASSLQTSEAFF
>.|TRBV6-1|once|TRBJ1-2
TGTGCCAGCAGTGAATTGTTCGGGGGTTCCCCCAACTATGGCTACACCTTC
CASSELFGGSPNYGYTF
>TRBD1|TRBV29-1|few|TRBJ1-2
TGCAGCGACGACAGGGTCTATGGCTACACCTTC
CSDDRVYGYTF
>.|TRBV6-6|few|TRBJ2-7
TGTGCCAGCACACAAAAGAGACAGATAGAATCCTACGAGCAGTACTTC
CASTQKRQIESYEQYF
>.|TRBV4-1|.|TRBJ1-4
TGCGCCAGCAGCCAAGACAGGGAGGGTCTTGGGGAAAAACTGTTTTTT
CASSQDREGLGEKLFF
>.|TRBV28|.|TRBJ2-7
TGTGCCAGCAGTTTTCGATACGGGAACTCCTACGAGCAGTACTTC
CASSFRYGNSYEQYF
>.|TRBV12-2|.|TRBJ1-6
TGTGCAAGTCGTGGTCAGGGGTCGGATTCACCCCTCCACTTT
CASRGQGSDSPLHF
>.|TRBV5-1|few|TRBJ2-7
TGCGCCAGCAGCTTGGGTGGGACTTCCTACGAGCAGTACTTC
CASSLGGTSYEQYF
>.|TRBV15|.|TRBJ2-1
TGTGCCACCAGCAGAGATTACGGGTTCTTC
CATSRDYGFF
>.|TRBV5-8|.|TRBJ2-1
TGTGCCAGCAGCCCCCGGGGGTCTGCCGGGCGGTTCTTC
CASSPRGSAGRFF
>.|TRBV29-1|few|TRBJ2-7
TGCAGCGTTGCCCCGGGGGTAGGGGTCTACGAGCAGTACTTC
CSVAPGVGVYEQYF
>.|TRBV6-5|few|TRBJ2-5
TGTGCCAGCAGCAGCTACAGGGATGTAGAGACCCAGTACTTC
CASSSYRDVETQYF
>.|TRBV10-1|.|TRBJ2-7
TGCGCCAGCAGTGATGAGGTCGAGCAGTACTTC
CASSDEVEQYF
>.|TRBV12-5|.|TRBJ1-2
TGTGCTAGTGGGGGGGTAGACAGGCGGAATGGCTACACCTTC
CASGGVDRRNGYTF
>TRBD2|TRBV6-1|few|TRBJ2-5
TGTGCCAGCATGGAGCGGGGGGCGGGTGAGACCCAGTACTTC
CASMERGAGETQYF
>TRBD1|TRBV28|.|TRBJ1-2
TGTGCCAGCAGCACGGGACAGGGTTATGGCTACACCTTC
CASSTGQGYGYTF
>TRBD2|TRBV11-2|.|TRBJ2-7
TGTGCCAGCAGCCTACTAGCGGGGGGTCTCTACGAGCAGTACTTC
CASSLLAGGLYEQYF
>TRBD1|TRBV19|.|TRBJ1-4
TGTGCCAGTAGGCCGACAGGGGGCGCGGTTACTAATGAAAAACTGTTTTTT
CASRPTGGAVTNEKLFF
>TRBD1|TRBV11-2|.|TRBJ1-3
TGTGCCAGCAGACTTCCAGGGGGCAGGGCTGGAAACACCATATATTTT
CASRLPGGRAGNTIYF
>TRBD1|TRBV5-5|.|TRBJ1-2
TGTGCCAGCAGCCCCGGGACAGGGGGGATCTTTGGCTACACCTTC
CASSPGTGGIFGYTF
>TRBD1|TRBV2|.|TRBJ2-6
TGTGCCAGCACTAGGCAGGGGGCAACTGGGGCCAACGTCCTGACTTTC
CASTRQGATGANVLTF
>TRBD2|TRBV6-5|.|TRBJ2-1
TGTGCCAGCAGTTACGAGCGGGGCCGGAGGAATGAGCAGTTCTTC
CASSYERGRRNEQFF
>.|TRBV27|.|TRBJ1-5
TGTGCCAGCAGTTTAGAGTGGGGAGACCAGCCCCAGCATTTT
CASSLEWGDQPQHF